This T cell receptor beta chain was identified during a study of blood T cell repertoires in COVID-19. Looking at the study overall: COVID-19 samples, acute and convalescent, were from the United States, Italy and Spain. T cells, B-cell-depleted T cells, or PBMCs provided the cDNA or gDNA that served as material.

The CDR3 totals 15 residues. Germline V gene lookup returns CDR1 MNHEY and CDR2 SMNVEV (reference sequence). Unmatched junction bases numbered 5, after V lost 7 bases and J lost 0 bases. Seattle cases were enrolled at active infection and followed longitudinally. As originally analysed: Estimation of nucleated cell counts relied on the amplification of reference gene primers. Generated by immunoSEQ multiplex PCR, the TCRdb table keeps only in-frame clones and is missing some. For V, J and clone size, that table is used; D and trimming come from the DNA. The data hold 150,000 to 200,000 clones, with approximately 80% observed a single time.

The specimen was peripheral blood. The TCR comes from a man between 60 and 75 years old with COVID-19, enrolled during active disease. The J gene is TRBJ2-1, the V gene TRBV27; 8 nucleotides align to TRBD2. CDR3 protein: CASIGSGGSYNEQFF. In DNA, the CDR3 is TGTGCCAGCATCGGCAGCGGGGGCTCCTACAATGAGCAGTTCTTC.